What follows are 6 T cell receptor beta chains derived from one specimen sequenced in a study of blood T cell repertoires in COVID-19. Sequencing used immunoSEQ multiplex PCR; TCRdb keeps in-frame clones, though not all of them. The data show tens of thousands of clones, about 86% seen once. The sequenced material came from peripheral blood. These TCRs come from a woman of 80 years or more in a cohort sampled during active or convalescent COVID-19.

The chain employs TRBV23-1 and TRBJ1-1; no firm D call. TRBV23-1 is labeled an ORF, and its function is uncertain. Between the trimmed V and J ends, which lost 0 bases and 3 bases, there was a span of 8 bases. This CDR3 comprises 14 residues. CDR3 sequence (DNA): TGCGCCAGCAGTCAATCTGGCGGGGACACTGAAGCTTTCTTT. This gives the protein CASSQSGGDTEAFF.

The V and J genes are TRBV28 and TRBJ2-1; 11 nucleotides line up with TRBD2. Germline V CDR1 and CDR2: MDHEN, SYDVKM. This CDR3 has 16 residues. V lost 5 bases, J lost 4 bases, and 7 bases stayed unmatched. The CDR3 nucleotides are TGTGCCAGCAGTCCCTTAGCGGGAGGGCCTTACAATGAGCAGTTCTTC. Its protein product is CASSPLAGGPYNEQFF.

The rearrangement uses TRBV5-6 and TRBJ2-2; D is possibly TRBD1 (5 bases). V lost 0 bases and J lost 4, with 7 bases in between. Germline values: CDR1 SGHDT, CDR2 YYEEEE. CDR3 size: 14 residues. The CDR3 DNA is TGTGCCAGCAGCTTGGCACAGGTCACCGGGGAGCTGTTTTTT. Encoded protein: CASSLAQVTGELFF.

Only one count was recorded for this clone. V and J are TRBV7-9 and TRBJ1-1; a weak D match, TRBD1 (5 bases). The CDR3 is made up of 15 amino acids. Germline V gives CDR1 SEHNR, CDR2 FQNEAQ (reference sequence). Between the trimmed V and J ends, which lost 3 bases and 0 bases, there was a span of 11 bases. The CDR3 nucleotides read TGTGCCAGCAGCTTGGGGCGAATTTTGAACACTGAAGCTTTCTTT. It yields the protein CASSLGRILNTEAFF.

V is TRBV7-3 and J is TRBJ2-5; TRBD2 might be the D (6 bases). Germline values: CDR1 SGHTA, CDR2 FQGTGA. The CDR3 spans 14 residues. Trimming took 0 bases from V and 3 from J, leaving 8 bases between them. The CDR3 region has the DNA TGTGCCAGCAGCTTAACAGGAGGGGAAGAGACCCAGTACTTC. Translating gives CASSLTGGEETQYF.

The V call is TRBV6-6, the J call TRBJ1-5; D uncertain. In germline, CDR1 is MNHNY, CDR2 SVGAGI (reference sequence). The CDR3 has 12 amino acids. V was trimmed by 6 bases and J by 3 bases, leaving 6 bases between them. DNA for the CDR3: TGTGCCAGCAGCCCCATCAATCAGCCCCAGCATTTT. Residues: CASSPINQPQHF.